This T cell receptor beta chain stems from a study of beta chain features in type 1 diabetes. In regard to this clone: What it binds is not known.

Each donor gave one heparinised blood draw averaging approximately 120 mL. Whole-study findings and limits: Researchers report that Type 1 diabetes patients had moderately but significantly shorter TCRB CDR3s across all four CD4+ subsets. Type 1 diabetes patients had VDJ junctions that carried fewer insertions and more deletions. In comparison with healthy donors, patients had naive, central memory and Treg TCRB repertoires that appeared more similar. PCR might preferentially amplify shorter templates, equally in patients and controls.

Expressed TCRB transcripts were sequenced, since all the RNA that had been isolated was reverse transcribed. Profiled with immunoSEQ multiplex PCR; TCRdb holds only in-frame clones, not every one. The sample carries about 52,000 clones, around 40% recorded once. The germline CDR1 and CDR2 sequences are SGHDT and YYEEEE. The CDR3 has 16 residues. The V and J ends lost 2 bases and 0 bases, in that order; junction bases with no gene match: 6. This rearrangement joins TRBV5-6 to TRBJ2-3, with TRBD1 identical over 7 bases. The specimen sequenced was Tregs from blood. This TCR was recovered from a man younger than 40 with type 1 diabetes. CDR3 sequence: CASSLTGVTSTDTQYF. The CDR3, as DNA: TGTGCCAGCAGCTTAACAGGGGTTACTAGCACAGATACGCAGTATTTT.